The 8 T cell receptor beta chains reported below all come from one sample, sequenced in a study of cytomegalovirus exposure and HLA in healthy donors. The study ran its PCR with 60 Vbeta and 13 Jbeta primers. Clones were read by immunoSEQ multiplex PCR, and TCRdb kept only the in-frame ones, dropping some. The table lists 90,000 to 120,000 clones, 74% of them singletons. Specimen: PBMCs. The receptors were gathered from a woman in her forties in good health and CMV-seropositive.

The chain joins TRBV5-1 to TRBJ1-3; 8 bases line up with TRBD1. The CDR3 extends over 14 amino acids. The germline CDR1 and CDR2 sequences are SGHRS and YFSETQ. Trimming removed 6 bases from V and 2 bases from J; junction bases left unmatched: 4. The CDR3 DNA sequence: TGCGCCAGCAAAACAGGGGGAACTGGAAACACCATATATTTT. Its translation: CASKTGGTGNTIYF.

The sample holds a few counts of this clone. V gene TRBV19 combines with J gene TRBJ1-1, with D possibly being TRBD1 (6 bases). CDR1 is LNHDA and CDR2 is SQIVND in the germline V gene (reference sequence). The CDR3 is made up of 16 amino acids. Trimming took off 1 base at V and 0 bases at J, with 12 bases between the two ends. CDR3 nucleotides: TGTGCCAGTAGTATAGGGTGGGGGGGCATGAACACTGAAGCTTTCTTT. Protein product: CASSIGWGGMNTEAFF. Combining the CDR3 with reference TRBV19 and TRBJ1-1 gives the whole variable domain DGGITQSPKYLFRKEGQNVTLSCEQNLNHDAMYWYRQDPGQGLRLIYYSQIVNDFQKGDIAEGYSVSREKKESFPLTVTSAQKNPTAFYLCASSIGWGGMNTEAFFGQGTRLTVV.

This clone was detected only a few times. This chain uses TRBV7-6 with TRBJ2-3; TRBD1 agrees at 8 bases. Looked up from germline, CDR1 is SGHVS and CDR2 is FNYEAQ. Trimming removed 4 bases from V and 3 bases from J; junction bases left unmatched: 3. There are 14 residues in the CDR3. Here the CDR3 DNA reads TGTGCCAGCAGCTCTGGACAGGGAACAGATACGCAGTATTTT. Translated, it gives CASSSGQGTDTQYF.

This clone has just a few counts. The chain is built from TRBV7-8 and TRBJ2-1, with D maybe TRBD2 (5 bases). CDR1 and CDR2 (germline): SGHVS, FQNEAQ. This CDR3 region has 16 residues. Trimming shortened V by 0 bases and J by 3 bases, and 12 bases separated the two germline ends. The DNA for the CDR3 is TGTGCCAGCAGCTTAGCGATTCTAGCCCTCTACAATGAGCAGTTCTTC. It translates to CASSLAILALYNEQFF.

This chain links TRBV5-4 with TRBJ2-5, with 8 bases fitting TRBD2. The CDR3 covers 15 residues. V dropped 4 bases and J dropped 2; count of bases not matched to a gene: 7. Germline CDR1 is SGHNT and CDR2 is YYREEE (reference sequence). This CDR3 reads CASSPRGGEQETQYF. The CDR3 coding sequence is TGTGCCAGCAGCCCCCGGGGGGGGGAGCAAGAGACCCAGTACTTC.

The rearrangement joins TRBV19 to TRBJ2-7, with TRBD1 matching over 8 bases. Germline CDR1 is LNHDA and CDR2 is SQIVND (reference sequence). The CDR3 has 14 amino acids. The J segment lost 4 bases and the V segment lost 6 bases, leaving 8 bases of the junction unmatched. The CDR3 region has the DNA TGTGCCAGTAGCCGGGACAGGAACAATTACGAGCAGTACTTC. It yields the protein CASSRDRNNYEQYF.

The chain uses TRBV6-5 and TRBJ2-7, with 9 bases fitting TRBD1. CDR1 and CDR2 (germline): MNHEY, SVGAGI. The CDR3 runs to 15 residues. Unmatched junction bases numbered 19, after V lost 10 bases and J lost 9 bases. CDR3: CATKQQPGQGIGQYF. The CDR3 DNA follows: TGTGCCACCAAACAGCAACCGGGACAGGGCATTGGGCAGTACTTC.

This chain joins TRBV11-2 and TRBJ1-1; TRBD1 is a possible D gene (6 bases). The CDR3 covers 13 residues. Germline-derived CDR1 and CDR2 are SGHAT and FQNNGV. V was trimmed by 2 bases and J by 12 bases, leaving 16 bases between them. The CDR3 reads CASSLTLQGSPFF. CDR3 bases: TGTGCCAGCAGCTTAACGCTACAGGGTAGTCCTTTCTTT. Complete variable domain (other parts from reference TRBV11-2 and TRBJ1-1): EAGVAQSPRYKIIEKRQSVAFWCNPISGHATLYWYQQILGQGPKLLIQFQNNGVVDDSQLPKDRFSAERLKGVDSTLKIQPAKLEDSAVYLCASSLTLQGSPFFGQGTRLTVV.